Following are 18 T cell receptor beta chains from one sample sequenced in a study of spatial heterogeneity in lung cancer. As for time point: sample taken at primary tumor resection. TCRdb reprocessed the 5' RACE reads with MiXCR, giving one entry per CDR3 protein. This sample has under 25,000 distinct CDR3 sequences, with 5.8% found just once. The input for sequencing was PBMCs, taken at surgery. Every receptor here comes from a male donor with early-stage non-small cell lung cancer.

This clonotype was detected once. The J gene is TRBJ2-2, the V gene TRBV7-6; D is perhaps TRBD2 (5 bases). Germline values: CDR1 SGHVS, CDR2 FNYEAQ. V gave up 4 bases and J gave up 5 bases, with 11 bases separating them. The CDR3 is 14 residues long. In DNA, the CDR3 is TGTGCCAGCAGCTCCTGGACTGGAACCGGGGAGCTGTTTTTT. The encoded protein is CASSSWTGTGELFF.

This clonotype was detected ten times or more. The chain joins TRBV28 to TRBJ2-2; D might be TRBD1 (6 bases). CDR3 length equals 16 residues. V lost 8 bases and J lost 4, with 20 bases in between. Germline-derived CDR1 and CDR2 are MDHEN and SYDVKM. The CDR3 loop reads CASLHFGGRSTGELFF. The CDR3 DNA reads as TGTGCCAGCCTCCATTTTGGGGGCCGGAGCACCGGGGAGCTGTTTTTT.

This clonotype was found many times. This chain connects TRBV7-9 to TRBJ1-5; D might be TRBD1 (5 bases). The CDR3 has 16 residues. Germline CDR1 is SEHNR and CDR2 is FQNEAQ (reference sequence). V shed 1 base and J shed 4 bases, with 14 bases lying between them. The CDR3 bases are TGTGCCAGCAGCTTAGTGTTGGGGGGATGGAATCAGCCCCAGCATTTT. It is translated as CASSLVLGGWNQPQHF. The complete variable domain, with remaining parts taken from reference TRBV7-9 and TRBJ1-5, reads DTGVSQNPRHKITKRGQNVTFRCDPISEHNRLYWYRQTLGQGPEFLTYFQNEAQLEKSRLLSDRFSAERPKGSFSTLEIQRTEQGDSAMYLCASSLVLGGWNQPQHFGDGTRLSIL.

The rearrangement links TRBV5-1 to TRBJ2-2; D gene ambiguous. This CDR3 is 15 amino acids long. Trimming shortened V by 1 base and J by 2 bases, and 9 bases separated the two germline ends. From germline, CDR1 is SGHRS and CDR2 YFSETQ. CDR3 sequence: CASSLFGPNTGELFF. For the CDR3, the DNA is TGCGCCAGCAGCTTGTTCGGACCAAACACCGGGGAGCTGTTTTTT.

This clonotype was observed a few times. The chain has TRBV6-2 or TRBV6-3 and TRBJ2-7, with D hard to call. Trimming stripped 7 bases from V and 6 bases from J, with 13 bases between. Germline loops: CDR1 MNHEY, CDR2 SVGEGT. There are 12 residues in the CDR3. CDR3 sequence (DNA): TGTGCCAGCAATATTGGGGTACGCGAGCAGTACTTC. This translates into CASNIGVREQYF.

This clonotype occurred many times. The chain joins TRBV5-4 to TRBJ2-1; the D is unclear. The CDR3 totals 14 residues. CDR1 and CDR2 from the germline V gene are SGHNT and YYREEE (reference sequence). Trimming cost V 1 base and J 0 bases, with 5 bases left between them. CDR3 coding DNA: TGTGCCAGCAGCTTGCTCGCCTCCTACAATGAGCAGTTCTTC. This codes for CASSLLASYNEQFF.

This clonotype was seen ten or more times. The DNA for the CDR3 is TGCAGCGTTGGGGGAACACAGGGGACAGATACGCAGTATTTT. Translation: CSVGGTQGTDTQYF. The rearrangement joins TRBV29-1 to TRBJ2-3, with 7 bases matching TRBD1. Germline CDR1 SQVTM, CDR2 ANQGSEA. V shed 4 bases and J 3 bases; nucleotides not matched to a gene: 7. The CDR3 has 14 residues.

At least ten counts were recorded for this clonotype. This rearrangement joins TRBV7-9 to TRBJ1-6; D ambiguous. Germline CDR1 and CDR2: SEHNR and FQNEAQ (reference sequence). V was pared by 3 bases and J by 13 bases, with 16 bases between. CDR3 size: 14 residues. The CDR3 here is CASSLESGTIPLHF. The CDR3 coding sequence is TGTGCCAGCAGCTTGGAGAGTGGAACGATTCCCCTCCACTTT.

At least ten counts were recorded for this clonotype. The genes are TRBV4-3 and TRBJ1-3, with D perhaps matching TRBD1 (5 bases). The CDR3 consists of 14 residues. V was pared by 4 bases and J by 1 base, with 8 bases between. Germline V CDR1 and CDR2: LGHNA, YSLEER. The CDR3 sequence: CASSPDSSGNTIYF. The CDR3 DNA sequence: TGCGCCAGCAGCCCAGACAGTTCTGGAAACACCATATATTTT.

This clonotype was seen at least ten times. The chain carries TRBV27 and TRBJ1-4; TRBD1 might be the D (6 bases). Germline values: CDR1 MNHEY, CDR2 SMNVEV (reference sequence). V lost 2 bases to trimming and J lost 8 bases, with 12 bases between them. This CDR3 has 14 residues. This CDR3 reads CASSLVSRGEKLFF. The CDR3 nucleotides read TGTGCCAGCAGTTTAGTGTCTAGGGGGGAAAAACTGTTTTTT.

This chain uses TRBV3-1 with TRBJ2-1; D is unclear. This CDR3 has 15 amino acids. The germline V gene has CDR1 LGHDT and CDR2 YNNKEL (reference sequence). V lost 0 bases and J 7 bases, leaving 13 bases between the germline ends. The CDR3 bases are TGTGCCAGCAGCCAAGATCTAGGTGGGTGGAATGAGCAGTTCTTC. It yields the protein CASSQDLGGWNEQFF.

This clonotype has ten or more counts. The chain employs TRBV24-1 and TRBJ2-1, with 14 nucleotides matching TRBD2. CDR1 and CDR2 (germline): KGHDR, SFDVKD. J lost 9 bases, V lost 1 base, and 4 bases had no gene match. CDR3 length equals 16 residues. The CDR3 DNA follows: TGTGCCACCAGTGATTTCGGGACTAGCGGGAGTGGTGAGCAGTTCTTC. Amino acids: CATSDFGTSGSGEQFF.

This clonotype has a count of ten or more. The V call is TRBV27, the J call TRBJ2-2; D may be TRBD2 (6 bases). Trimming removed 2 bases from V and 5 bases from J, with 15 bases in between. The CDR3 is 16 amino acids. The germline CDR1 and CDR2 sequences are MNHEY and SMNVEV (reference sequence). In nucleotides, the CDR3 is TGTGCCAGCAGTTTAGGGGCGGGGAGTGTGACCGGGGAGCTGTTTTTT. This codes for CASSLGAGSVTGELFF.

The sample holds many counts of this clonotype. This chain links TRBV5-1 with TRBJ1-6; a possible D gene is TRBD1 (6 bases). The germline V gene encodes CDR1 SGHRS and CDR2 YFSETQ. V was cut by 0 bases and J by 10 bases, with 8 bases left in between. The CDR3 covers 13 residues. The DNA of the CDR3 is TGCGCCAGCAGCTTGGCAGGGGAATCACCCCTCCACTTT. Protein sequence: CASSLAGESPLHF.

Note on this clonotype: The junction shows a germline mismatch at one end, possibly a read error. V usage is TRBV3-1 and J usage is TRBJ2-5; the match to TRBD2 covers 7 bases. The CDR3 has 14 residues. CDR1 is LGHDT and CDR2 is YNNKEL in the germline V gene (reference sequence). The CDR3: CASSQVGGEETQYF. In DNA form, the CDR3 reads TGTGCCAGCAGTCAAGTGGGAGGGGAAGAGACCCAGTACTTC.

This chain joins TRBV11-2 and TRBJ2-1; 10 bases map to TRBD2. Trimming took 4 bases from V and 4 from J; bases not matched to a gene: 10. This CDR3 comprises 17 residues. The germline V gene has CDR1 SGHAT and CDR2 FQNNGV. CDR3 in amino acids: CASSSRTSGEGYNEQFF. DNA of the CDR3: TGTGCCAGCAGCTCCCGGACTAGCGGCGAGGGTTACAATGAGCAGTTCTTC.

This clonotype was recorded at least ten times. The CDR3 coding sequence is TGTGCCAGCAGCTCAACTGCTTCCTACGAGCAGTACTTC. This encodes CASSSTASYEQYF. J is TRBJ2-7 and V is TRBV5-4; D unclear. This CDR3 region has 13 residues. The V end was cut by 3 bases, the J end by 1 base, with 8 bases between. The germline CDR1 and CDR2 sequences are SGHNT and YYREEE (reference sequence).

This clonotype was seen a handful of times. The chain is built from TRBV5-1 and TRBJ1-1, with 7 bases that match TRBD1. The CDR3 has 14 amino acids. The V segment lost 3 bases and the J segment 5 bases; nucleotides outside the gene matches: 7. Per the germline V gene, CDR1 is SGHRS and CDR2 is YFSETQ. The CDR3 coding sequence is TGCGCCAGCAGCTCCCAGGGGGGAAGAACTGAAGCTTTCTTT. Translated, it gives CASSSQGGRTEAFF. Supplemented by reference TRBV5-1 and TRBJ1-1, the full variable domain reads KAGVTQTPRYLIKTRGQQVTLSCSPISGHRSVSWYQQTPGQGLQFLFEYFSETQRNKGNFPGRFSGRQFSNSRSEMNVSTLELGDSALYLCASSSQGGRTEAFFGQGTRLTVV.